The source of this T cell receptor beta chain is a study of brain T cells in children with intractable seizures. Study-level points and caveats: Only CDR3 sequence similarity suggested viral specificity, without known HCMV serostatus.

The germline V and J ends were trimmed by 6 bases and 4 bases, with 15 bases remaining between them. The germline CDR1 and CDR2 sequences are SGHVS and FQNEAQ. The CDR3 is 14 amino acids. The time point: blood from clinic visit 5 months post-surgery; TSC patient then seizure free. Of note for this clone: No antigen is known for it.

The method was immunoSEQ multiplex PCR; TCRdb's version includes in-frame clones alone and lacks a portion of them. The sample lists around 340,000 clones; roughly 92% were seen once. Sequencing was performed on peripheral blood, taken 5 to 6 months after surgery. The chain recombines TRBV7-8 with TRBJ1-1; D gene unclear. The TCR was taken from a boy younger than two with tuberous sclerosis and intractable seizures. The CDR3 DNA reads TGTGCCAGCAGACAAGACGGGAGGTTCACTGAAGCTTTCTTT. This sequence encodes CASRQDGRFTEAFF.